Shown below are 17 T cell receptor beta chains from a single sample sequenced in a study of T cell responses to AZD1222 COVID-19 vaccine. The repertoire was sequenced with immunoSEQ multiplex PCR; TCRdb's copy has only in-frame clones and lacks some. The table has 85,000 to 90,000 clones, around 90% seen once. The material was peripheral blood, obtained on day 0 of AZD1222 vaccination. The origin of the receptors is an adult in good health.

The chain recombines TRBV14 with TRBJ2-7; 10 nucleotides align to TRBD2. This CDR3 has 15 amino acids. V dropped 5 bases and J dropped 9; count of bases not matched to a gene: 13. Germline values: CDR1 SGHDN, CDR2 FVKESK. The CDR3 loop is CASSSYSGRILVQYF. CDR3 coding DNA: TGTGCCAGCAGCTCATATAGCGGGAGGATTTTGGTGCAGTACTTC.

The chain employs TRBV7-8 and TRBJ1-4; no clear D gene. The CDR3 runs 18 residues. CDR1 SGHVS and CDR2 FQNEAQ come from the germline V gene. The V and J ends lost 3 bases and 0 bases respectively, with 17 bases between them. The CDR3, as DNA: TGTGCCAGCAGCTTCCCTCCTTCCCATCCGGCAACTAATGAAAAACTGTTTTTT. It yields the protein CASSFPPSHPATNEKLFF.

The V call is TRBV18, the J call TRBJ2-7; 8 bases match TRBD1. The CDR3 contains 13 residues. J was trimmed by 5 bases and V by 8 bases; bases with no gene match: 8. The germline gives CDR1 KGHSH, CDR2 LQKENI. CDR3 region: CASLKTGDHEQYF. The DNA for the CDR3 is TGTGCCAGCCTAAAGACAGGGGACCACGAGCAGTACTTC.

The chain joins TRBV29-1 to TRBJ2-5; 13 bases fit TRBD2. This CDR3 contains 15 residues. Trimming removed 0 bases from V and 5 bases from J; junction bases left unmatched: 3. CDR1 and CDR2 (germline): SQVTM, ANQGSEA. The CDR3 here is CSVEEGLAGVETQYF. For the CDR3, the DNA is TGCAGCGTTGAAGAAGGACTAGCGGGAGTCGAGACCCAGTACTTC.

This clone was seen once. The CDR3 DNA reads TGTGCCAGCAGCTTCGGGCCTTATAGCAATCAGCCCCAGCATTTT. Amino acids: CASSFGPYSNQPQHF. The chain carries TRBV7-9 and TRBJ1-5; D is undetermined. V was pared by 3 bases and J by 0 bases, with 9 bases between. The CDR3 extends over 15 amino acids. The germline V gene has CDR1 SEHNR and CDR2 FQNEAQ (reference sequence).

The chain joins TRBV9 to TRBJ2-2; a weak D match, TRBD2 (5 bases). V shed 0 bases and J shed 0 bases, with 6 bases lying between them. The CDR3 sequence is 15 residues long. From germline, CDR1 is SGDLS and CDR2 YYNGEE. Here the CDR3 DNA reads TGTGCCAGCAGCGTAGTGGGAGCGAACACCGGGGAGCTGTTTTTT. This translates into CASSVVGANTGELFF.

DNA for the CDR3: TGTGCCAGTAGTATGGCCGCCATCGGGTCCTACGAGCAGTACTTC. Translating gives CASSMAAIGSYEQYF. V and J are TRBV19 and TRBJ2-7; D is undetermined. Trimming shortened V by 3 bases and J by 1 base, and 13 bases separated the two germline ends. Germline V gene sequence: CDR1 LNHDA, CDR2 SQIVND (reference sequence). The CDR3 contains 15 residues.

The chain combines TRBV29-1 with TRBJ2-7; D possibly uses TRBD1 or TRBD2 (6 bases each). The CDR3 runs to 13 residues. Trimming took 4 bases from V and 3 from J, leaving 13 bases between them. Germline CDR1 reads SQVTM; CDR2 reads ANQGSEA. As DNA, the CDR3 is TGCAGCGTTGTTAAGGGGGGTGGCTACGAGCAGTACTTC. As protein: CSVVKGGGYEQYF.

The CDR3 sequence: CASSRTSGSADTQYF. The CDR3, as DNA: TGTGCCAGCAGCAGGACTAGCGGGAGTGCAGATACGCAGTATTTT. This sequence joins TRBV7-2 and TRBJ2-3; TRBD2 agrees at 13 bases. V was clipped by 5 bases and J by 4 bases; unmatched bases: 3. The CDR3 extends over 15 amino acids. Germline loops: CDR1 SGHTA, CDR2 FQGNSA.

This chain uses TRBV5-5 with TRBJ2-4, with 8 bases aligning to TRBD1. Germline CDR1 reads SGHKS; CDR2 reads YYEKEE (reference sequence). This CDR3 has 14 residues. V was pared by 4 bases and J by 8 bases, with 8 bases of the junction left unmatched. The CDR3 spells CASSPRQGIDIQYF. CDR3 nucleotides: TGTGCCAGCAGCCCGCGACAGGGGATCGACATTCAGTACTTC.

V gene TRBV30 combines with J gene TRBJ1-1; 7 bases match TRBD1. This CDR3 region has 14 residues. Germline CDR1 and CDR2: GTSNPN and SVGIG (reference sequence). J lost 4 bases, V lost 5 bases, and 10 bases had no gene match. The CDR3 DNA is TGTGCCTGGGCGGGACAGTGGATGGGCACTGAAGCTTTCTTT. Protein product: CAWAGQWMGTEAFF.

The chain uses TRBV28 and TRBJ1-5; no reliable D call. The CDR3 length is 12 residues. Germline lookup yields CDR1 MDHEN and CDR2 SYDVKM. Trimming cost V 3 bases and J 3 bases, with 3 bases left between them. As DNA, the CDR3 is TGTGCCAGCAGTTTCGACAATCAGCCCCAGCATTTT. It yields the protein CASSFDNQPQHF. The variable domain in full, with the rest retrieved from reference TRBV28 and TRBJ1-5, is DVKVTQSSRYLVKRTGEKVFLECVQDMDHENMFWYRQDPGLGLRLIYFSYDVKMKEKGDIPEGYSVSREKKERFSLILESASTNQTSMYLCASSFDNQPQHFGDGTRLSIL.

The V gene is TRBV6-5, the J gene TRBJ2-1; D might be TRBD1 (5 bases). Germline V gene sequence: CDR1 MNHEY, CDR2 SVGAGI. Trimming pared 4 bases from V and 0 bases from J, leaving 13 bases between. The CDR3 extends over 16 amino acids. Here the CDR3 reads CASSFRQRSSYNEQFF. The CDR3 bases are TGTGCCAGCAGTTTCAGACAGAGGAGCTCCTACAATGAGCAGTTCTTC.

The chain is built from TRBV5-1 and TRBJ1-1; maybe TRBD1 (6 bases). V lost 0 bases to trimming and J lost 0 bases, with 18 bases between them. The CDR3 spans 18 residues. From germline, CDR1 is SGHRS and CDR2 YFSETQ. CDR3 DNA: TGCGCCAGCAGCTTGGCCGTTAACAGGGACCGCATGAACACTGAAGCTTTCTTT. Translated, it gives CASSLAVNRDRMNTEAFF.

The J gene is TRBJ1-1, the V gene TRBV4-1; a possible D gene is TRBD1 (5 bases). Per the germline V gene, CDR1 is MGHRA and CDR2 is YSYEKL. The CDR3 is made up of 15 amino acids. The ends were cut back, 0 bases at V and 2 bases at J, with 10 bases in the middle. The CDR3 DNA reads as TGCGCCAGCAGCCAAGAAGGGGCAGCCAACACTGAAGCTTTCTTT. It translates to CASSQEGAANTEAFF.

The CDR3 reads CAGTRGHAETQYF. Written as DNA, the CDR3 is TGTGCCGGGACCCGGGGGCATGCGGAGACCCAGTACTTC. J is TRBJ2-5 and V is TRBV2; D tentatively reads TRBD1 or TRBD2 (6 bases each). Per the germline V gene, CDR1 is SNHLY and CDR2 is FYNNEI. With 11 bases removed from V and 5 bases from J, the gap between germline ends came to 18 bases. The CDR3 has 13 amino acids.

This clone was seen only once. This chain connects TRBV19 to TRBJ1-1; D gene ambiguous. The germline V gene has CDR1 LNHDA and CDR2 SQIVND (reference sequence). Trimming cost V 3 bases and J 6 bases, with 11 bases left between them. The CDR3 loop spans 13 amino acids. This CDR3 reads CASSMVGVPEAFF. The CDR3 DNA reads as TGTGCCAGTAGTATGGTCGGGGTTCCTGAAGCTTTCTTT.